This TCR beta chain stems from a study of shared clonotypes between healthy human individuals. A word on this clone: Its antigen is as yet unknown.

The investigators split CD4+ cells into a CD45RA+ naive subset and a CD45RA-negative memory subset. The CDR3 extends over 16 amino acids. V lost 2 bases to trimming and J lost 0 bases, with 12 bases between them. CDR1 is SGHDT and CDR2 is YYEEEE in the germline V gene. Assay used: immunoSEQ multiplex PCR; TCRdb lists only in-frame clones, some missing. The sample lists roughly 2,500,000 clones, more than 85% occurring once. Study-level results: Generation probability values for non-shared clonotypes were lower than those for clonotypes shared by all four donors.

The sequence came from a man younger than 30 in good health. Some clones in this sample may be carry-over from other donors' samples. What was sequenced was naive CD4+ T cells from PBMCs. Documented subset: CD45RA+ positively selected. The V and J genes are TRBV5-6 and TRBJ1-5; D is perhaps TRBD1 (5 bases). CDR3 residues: CASSLGTANSNQPQHF. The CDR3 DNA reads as TGTGCCAGCAGCTTAGGGACGGCTAATAGCAATCAGCCCCAGCATTTT.